The 18 T cell receptor beta chains below were found in one sample sequenced in a study of cytomegalovirus exposure and HLA in healthy donors. The primer mix had 60 Vbeta and 13 Jbeta primers. Assay used: immunoSEQ multiplex PCR; TCRdb lists only in-frame clones, some missing. The repertoire holds 150,000 or so clones, over 60% seen once, with around 1% in the top ten. Specimen: PBMCs. The source is a woman between 45 and 65 years old in good health and CMV-seropositive.

The V call is TRBV7-8, the J call TRBJ2-7; 7 nucleotides align to TRBD2. The CDR3 is 15 amino acids. From germline, CDR1 is SGHVS and CDR2 FQNEAQ. Trimming took 0 bases from V and 2 from J; bases not matched to a gene: 4. CDR3 amino acids: CASSLASGGTYEQYF. The CDR3 DNA reads TGTGCCAGCAGCTTAGCTTCGGGAGGCACCTACGAGCAGTACTTC.

The chain is built from TRBV27 and TRBJ1-6; a weak D match, TRBD1 (5 bases). Germline CDR1 reads MNHEY; CDR2 reads SMNVEV (reference sequence). The CDR3 is 15 residues long. Trimming removed 1 base at V and 7 bases at J, with 11 bases between. This CDR3 reads CASSLLGQGNSPLHF. CDR3 sequence (DNA): TGTGCCAGCAGTTTATTAGGGCAGGGCAATTCACCCCTCCACTTT.

The rearrangement joins TRBV11-2 to TRBJ2-5, with 11 bases aligning to TRBD1. The germline V gene has CDR1 SGHAT and CDR2 FQNNGV. V gave up 5 bases and J gave up 5 bases; unmatched junction bases: 16. The CDR3 totals 18 residues. The CDR3 DNA sequence: TGTGCCAGCAGCCCACGGACAGGGGGCAGAACTGCGCGTGAGACCCAGTACTTC. Translating gives CASSPRTGGRTARETQYF.

The V call is TRBV10-1, the J call TRBJ1-4; 7 bases line up with TRBD1. The CDR3 sequence is 19 residues long. The germline CDR1 and CDR2 sequences are WNHNN and SYGVQD (reference sequence). The ends lost 2 bases at V and 3 bases at J; junction bases unmatched: 15. CDR3 region: CASSEIRGQSSPSNEKLFF. DNA for the CDR3: TGCGCCAGCAGTGAGATTAGGGGACAGAGTTCCCCCTCTAATGAAAAACTGTTTTTT.

The chain combines TRBV6-6 with TRBJ1-2; a weak D match, TRBD1 (5 bases). V was cut by 6 bases and J by 8 bases, with 16 bases left in between. The CDR3 loop spans 13 amino acids. Germline V gene lookup returns CDR1 MNHNY and CDR2 SVGAGI (reference sequence). As DNA, the CDR3 is TGTGCCAGCAGCCGTGCGGGACGGCGAGGCTACACCTTC. Translated: CASSRAGRRGYTF.

The V gene is TRBV15, the J gene TRBJ2-7; the D gene is possibly TRBD2 (5 bases). The V gene lost 3 bases and the J gene lost 0 bases, with 12 bases spanning the gap. CDR1 is LNHNV and CDR2 is YYDKDF in the germline V gene (reference sequence). There are 15 residues in the CDR3. CDR3 sequence reads: CATSSSEGFSYEQYF. The CDR3 nucleotides read TGTGCCACCAGCAGCTCCGAGGGCTTCTCCTACGAGCAGTACTTC.

The DNA for the CDR3 is TGTGCCAGCAGTTTGGGACAGGGTTCGGGTTTCTTT. Protein sequence: CASSLGQGSGFF. The chain recombines TRBV28 with TRBJ1-1, with TRBD1 matching over 9 bases. The germline CDR1 and CDR2 sequences are MDHEN and SYDVKM. J lost 13 bases, V lost 3 bases, and 6 bases had no gene match. The CDR3 loop spans 12 amino acids.

V is TRBV19 and J is TRBJ1-2; 8 bases agree with TRBD1. Germline trimming cut 3 bases from V and 2 bases from J; bases unmatched to any gene: 11. There are 17 residues in the CDR3. Germline V CDR1 and CDR2: LNHDA, SQIVND (reference sequence). The CDR3: CASSIDLRTGNNYGYTF. The CDR3 nucleotides are TGTGCCAGTAGTATCGACCTTCGGACAGGGAACAACTATGGCTACACCTTC.

The chain carries TRBV19 and TRBJ2-5, with a weak D call TRBD2 (6 bases). This CDR3 region has 14 residues. V was clipped by 3 bases and J by 2 bases, with 10 bases between them. CDR1 is LNHDA, CDR2 SQIVND, per germline (reference sequence). The CDR3 nucleotides read TGTGCCAGTAGTATTGAGGGAGGTCAAGAGACCCAGTACTTC. The encoded protein is CASSIEGGQETQYF.

CDR3 coding DNA: TGTGCCAGCAGCTTGAGACGGACTAGCACAGATACGCAGTATTTT. Its translation: CASSLRRTSTDTQYF. J is TRBJ2-3 and V is TRBV5-6; possibly TRBD2 for D (5 bases). V lost 1 base to trimming and J lost 0 bases, with 9 bases between them. From germline, CDR1 is SGHDT and CDR2 YYEEEE. The CDR3 totals 15 residues.

The chain employs TRBV4-1 and TRBJ1-2, with D possibly matching TRBD1 (5 bases). Per the germline V gene, CDR1 is MGHRA and CDR2 is YSYEKL. V was pared by 1 base and J by 0 bases, with 15 bases between. The CDR3 has 17 residues. DNA of the CDR3: TGCGCCAGCAGCCAAGCGACAGCCTCACCGGCTAACTATGGCTACACCTTC. It specifies CASSQATASPANYGYTF.

The V and J genes are TRBV5-6 and TRBJ2-5; 12 bases line up with TRBD2. J gave up 7 bases and V 0 bases, and 7 bases lay outside the gene matches. The CDR3 sequence is 16 residues long. The germline gives CDR1 SGHDT, CDR2 YYEEEE. CDR3 in DNA: TGTGCCAGCAGCTTGGGGCTAGCGGGGGGGCCATGGACCCAGTACTTC. Amino acid sequence: CASSLGLAGGPWTQYF.

The J gene is TRBJ1-3, the V gene TRBV4-1; D possibly corresponds to TRBD1 (6 bases). This CDR3 is 21 amino acids long. Trimming took 0 bases from V and 0 from J, leaving 24 bases between them. Germline CDR1 and CDR2: MGHRA and YSYEKL. The CDR3 protein is CASSQDLGQTGRISSGNTIYF. CDR3 coding DNA: TGCGCCAGCAGCCAAGATCTCGGGCAGACAGGACGAATAAGCTCTGGAAACACCATATATTTT.

The chain has TRBV14 and TRBJ1-2, with TRBD1 matching 7 bases. Germline CDR1 and CDR2: SGHDN and FVKESK. V was pared by 1 base and J by 4 bases, with 6 bases of the junction left unmatched. The length of the CDR3 is 15 residues. The CDR3 DNA reads TGTGCCAGCAGCCAAGGTACCGGGACAGTCTATGGCTACACCTTC. It codes for CASSQGTGTVYGYTF.

This clone was seen only once. This chain links TRBV5-1 with TRBJ1-5; 7 bases align to TRBD1. J was trimmed by 0 bases and V by 4 bases; bases with no gene match: 4. CDR1 is SGHRS, CDR2 YFSETQ, per germline. CDR3 length: 15 residues. The CDR3 DNA follows: TGCGCCAGCAGCGGACAGGATCCTAGCAATCAGCCCCAGCATTTT. Translated: CASSGQDPSNQPQHF.

The V gene is TRBV11-3, the J gene TRBJ2-1, with TRBD2 matching 7 bases. Trimming took 2 bases from V and 2 from J; bases not matched to a gene: 3. The CDR3 length is 15 residues. Germline V gene data show CDR1 as SGHNT and CDR2 as YENEEA. CDR3 region: CASSLTGGTYNEQFF. CDR3 DNA sequence: TGTGCCAGCAGCTTAACGGGGGGTACCTACAATGAGCAGTTCTTC.

The V and J genes are TRBV5-6 and TRBJ2-1; D not certain. The CDR3 consists of 15 residues. The ends were cut back, 1 base at V and 0 bases at J, with 8 bases in the middle. In germline, CDR1 is SGHDT, CDR2 YYEEEE. The CDR3 loop is CASSLKINSYNEQFF. The CDR3 nucleotides are TGTGCCAGCAGCTTGAAAATCAACTCCTACAATGAGCAGTTCTTC.

This clone was picked up one time. The rearrangement joins TRBV9 to TRBJ1-1; 7 bases are shared with TRBD1. The CDR3 totals 12 residues. The V segment lost 3 bases and the J segment 11 bases; nucleotides outside the gene matches: 7. Germline-derived CDR1 and CDR2 are SGDLS and YYNGEE. CDR3 bases: TGTGCCAGCAGCGCACAGACAGGGACTGCTTTCTTT. Amino acid sequence: CASSAQTGTAFF.